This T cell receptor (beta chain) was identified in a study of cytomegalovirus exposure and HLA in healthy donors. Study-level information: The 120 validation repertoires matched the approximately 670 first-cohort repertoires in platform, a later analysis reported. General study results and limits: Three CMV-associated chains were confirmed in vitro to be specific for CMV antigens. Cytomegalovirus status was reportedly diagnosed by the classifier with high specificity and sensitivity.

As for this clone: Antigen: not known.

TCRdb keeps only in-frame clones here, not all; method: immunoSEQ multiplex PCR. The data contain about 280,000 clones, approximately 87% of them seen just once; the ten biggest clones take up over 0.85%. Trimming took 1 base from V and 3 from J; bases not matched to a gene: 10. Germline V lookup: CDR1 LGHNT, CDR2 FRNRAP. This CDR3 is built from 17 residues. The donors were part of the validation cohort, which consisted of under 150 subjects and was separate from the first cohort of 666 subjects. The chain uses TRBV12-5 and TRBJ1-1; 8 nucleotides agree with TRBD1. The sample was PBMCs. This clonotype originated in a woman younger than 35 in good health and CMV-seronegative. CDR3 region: CASGLGSGGTRDTEAFF. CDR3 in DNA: TGTGCTAGTGGTTTGGGTTCAGGGGGCACTCGGGACACTGAAGCTTTCTTT.